Sequencing of this T cell receptor (beta chain) was carried out in a study of CXCR3-negative and CXCR3-positive naive CD8 T cells. Study-level findings and limits: Naive cells positive for CXCR3 carried more hydrophobic TRB CDR3s than CXCR3-negative ones.

A remark on this clonotype: Its specificity is unknown.

In preparing the TRB cDNA libraries, 5' RACE with UMI labels was used. TCRdb reprocessed the 5' RACE reads, with one entry per CDR3 protein and no DNA. This repertoire includes about 63,000 distinct CDR3 sequences. This CDR3 has 16 residues. What was sequenced was naive CXCR3+ CD8+ T cells from blood. Specified subset: CD45RO-CCR7+CD27+CD95- naive CD8+ T cells expressing CXCR3 (TNR3+). The chain has TRBV21-1 and TRBJ1-1. TRBV21-1 is a pseudogene. The sequence was obtained from a human donor in good health. Some clones in this sample may be carry-over from other donors' samples. The CDR3 reads CASHLGGGYLETEAFF.